Here is one TCR beta chain with its context. No antigen is known for it. The sample originates from a study of T cell repertoires in cytomegalovirus infection. For the study at large: CMV infection and matching HLA type were both indicated by public TCR beta signatures.

V was trimmed by 1 base and J by 10 bases, leaving 11 bases between them. The CDR3 loop spans 13 amino acids. Germline V gives CDR1 SGHTA, CDR2 FQGNSA. TCRdb ran MiXCR on the reads and lists one entry per CDR3 protein. The sample consists of hundreds of thousands of distinct CDR3 sequences, roughly 36% of them appearing once. The receptor comes from a human donor in good health (CMV status not recorded). Some clones in this sample may be carry-over from other donors' samples. V gene TRBV7-2 combines with J gene TRBJ2-1, with D unclear. The specimen was cultured PBMCs, collected from culture after CMV antigen stimulation. The CDR3 spells CASSLGPGTEQFF. CDR3 DNA sequence: TGTGCCAGCAGCTTAGGCCCCGGAACGGAGCAGTTCTTC.